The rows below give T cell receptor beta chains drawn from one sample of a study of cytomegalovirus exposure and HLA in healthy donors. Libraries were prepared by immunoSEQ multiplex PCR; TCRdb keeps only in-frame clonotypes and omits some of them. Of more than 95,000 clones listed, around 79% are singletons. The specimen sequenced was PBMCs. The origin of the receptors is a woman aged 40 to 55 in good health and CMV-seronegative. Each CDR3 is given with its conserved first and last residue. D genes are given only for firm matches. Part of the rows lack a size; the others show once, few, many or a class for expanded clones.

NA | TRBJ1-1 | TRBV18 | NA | TGTGCCAGCTCACTAATACAGGGAGGGTACACTGAAGCTTTCTTT | CASSLIQGGYTEAFF
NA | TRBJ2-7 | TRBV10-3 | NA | TGTGCCATCAGTGAGTCGACATCGGCTGGCTTCGAGCAGTACTTC | CAISESTSAGFEQYF
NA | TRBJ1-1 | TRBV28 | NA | TGTGCCAGCAGTTTCCAGGGTATCCGACAGCCCCCCGGCACTGAAGCTTTCTTT | CASSFQGIRQPPGTEAFF
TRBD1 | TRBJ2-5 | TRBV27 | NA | TGTGCCAGCAGTTCTACTCGACAGGGGGGGGAGACCCAGTACTTC | CASSSTRQGGETQYF
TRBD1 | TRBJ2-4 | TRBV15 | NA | TGTGCCACCAGCAGGGCGACAGGGGCAGAATCTATAGCCAAAAACATTCAGTACTTC | CATSRATGAESIAKNIQYF
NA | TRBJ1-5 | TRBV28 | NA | TGTGCCAGCAGCGGGAGCATCAATCAGCCCCAGCATTTT | CASSGSINQPQHF
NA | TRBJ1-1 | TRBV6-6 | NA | TGTGCCAGCAGAGCGACAGCGAACACTGAAGCTTTCTTT | CASRATANTEAFF
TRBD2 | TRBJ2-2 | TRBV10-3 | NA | TGTGCCATCAACACCGGGACTAGCGGGAGAAATGCCGGGGAGCTGTTTTTT | CAINTGTSGRNAGELFF
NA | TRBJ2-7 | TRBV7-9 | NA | TGTGCCAGCAGCTTAAACAGCGAGCAGTACTTC | CASSLNSEQYF
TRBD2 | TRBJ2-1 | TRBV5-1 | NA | TGCGCCAGCAGCTTAGCGGGACCAGCCAGGGATGAGCAGTTCTTC | CASSLAGPARDEQFF
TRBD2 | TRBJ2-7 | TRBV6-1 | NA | TGTGCCAGCAGTCCGGGACTAGCGGGAGTGTGGGAGCAGTACTTC | CASSPGLAGVWEQYF
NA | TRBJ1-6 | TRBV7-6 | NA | TGTGCCAGCAGCTTAGCCCCTAACTCACCCCTCCACTTT | CASSLAPNSPLHF
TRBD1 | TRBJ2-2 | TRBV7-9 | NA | TGTGCCAGCAGCTTCTTAGGGACAGGACCCACCGGGGAGCTGTTTTTT | CASSFLGTGPTGELFF
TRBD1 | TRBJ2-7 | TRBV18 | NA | TGTGCCAGCTCACTCGGGACAGACTACGAGCAGTACTTC | CASSLGTDYEQYF
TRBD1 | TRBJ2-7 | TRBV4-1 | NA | TGCGCCAGCAGCCCCCCGACAGGGATAGGCGAGCAGTACTTC | CASSPPTGIGEQYF
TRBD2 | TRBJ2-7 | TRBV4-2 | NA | TGTGCCAGCAGCCAAGGAATTGGGCTAGCGGCCTCCTACGAGCAGTACTTC | CASSQGIGLAASYEQYF
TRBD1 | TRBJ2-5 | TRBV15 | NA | TGTGCCACCAGCAGAGACGACAGGGAAACCCAGTACTTC | CATSRDDRETQYF
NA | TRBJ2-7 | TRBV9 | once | TGTGCCAGCAGCGCCGGAGGGACGCTCGTCCCCTACGAGCAGTACTTC | CASSAGGTLVPYEQYF
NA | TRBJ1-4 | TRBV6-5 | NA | TGTGCCAGCAGCCTTACGGCGGGGGCAGGTGAAAAACTGTTTTTT | CASSLTAGAGEKLFF
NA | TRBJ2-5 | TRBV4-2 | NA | TGTGCCAGCAGCCAAGATCCTAGCAAAGAGACCCAGTACTTC | CASSQDPSKETQYF
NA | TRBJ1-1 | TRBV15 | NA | TGTGCCACCAGCAGTGGACTCCCTAGGAGTTACACTGAAGCTTTCTTT | CATSSGLPRSYTEAFF
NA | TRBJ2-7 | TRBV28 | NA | TGTGCCAGCAGTAGACAGTATGGCTACGAGCAGTACTTC | CASSRQYGYEQYF
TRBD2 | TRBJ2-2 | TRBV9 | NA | TGTGCCAGCAGCGTAGCTAGCGGGAGAAACACCGGGGAGCTGTTTTTT | CASSVASGRNTGELFF
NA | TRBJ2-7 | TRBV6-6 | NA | TGTGCCAGCAGTTACTCTTCGTTAGCGGAGTCCTACGAGCAGTACTTC | CASSYSSLAESYEQYF
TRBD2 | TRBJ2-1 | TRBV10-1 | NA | TGCGCCAGCAGCTTACTAGCGGGAGGGAGCGATGAGCAGTTCTTC | CASSLLAGGSDEQFF
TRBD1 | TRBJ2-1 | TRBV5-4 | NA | TGTGCCAGCACCCACCAGGGGGCCGCTCGGGGGCACAATGAGCAGTTCTTC | CASTHQGAARGHNEQFF
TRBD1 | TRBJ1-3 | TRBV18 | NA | TGTGCCAGCTCACCACCGAACAGGGGTCCTGGAAACACCATATATTTT | CASSPPNRGPGNTIYF
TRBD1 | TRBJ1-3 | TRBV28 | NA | TGTGCCAGCAGTTTTATGGACAGGGTCTCTGGAAACACCATATATTTT | CASSFMDRVSGNTIYF
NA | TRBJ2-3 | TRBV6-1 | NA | TGTGCCAGCAGTGGGCCCACAGATACGCAGTATTTT | CASSGPTDTQYF
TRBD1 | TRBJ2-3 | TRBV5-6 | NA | TGTGCCAGCAGCTTGGTCGAGACAGGGCCACTTACGCAGTATTTT | CASSLVETGPLTQYF
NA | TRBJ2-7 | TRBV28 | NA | TGTGCCAGCAGCAACAACTACGAGCAGTACTTC | CASSNNYEQYF
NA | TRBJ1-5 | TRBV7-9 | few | TGTGCCAGCAGCTCTGGACAGTCCCGGAGCAATCAGCCCCAGCATTTT | CASSSGQSRSNQPQHF
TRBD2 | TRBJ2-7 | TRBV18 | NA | TGTGCCAGCTCACCATCGCTAGCGGGAGGGCCTTATGAGCAGTACTTC | CASSPSLAGGPYEQYF
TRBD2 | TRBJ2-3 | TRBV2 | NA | TGTGCCAGCGGACTAGCTACCGATACGCAGTATTTT | CASGLATDTQYF
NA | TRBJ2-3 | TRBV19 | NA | TGTGCCACTCTGCAAGGACAGAGAAAGTATTTT | CATLQGQRKYF
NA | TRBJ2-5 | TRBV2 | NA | TGTGCCAGCAGTGAATTGAGCCCAGGCGGGGAGCAGTACTTC | CASSELSPGGEQYF
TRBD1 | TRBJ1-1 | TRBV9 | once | TGTGCCAGCAGCGCCGGACAGGGAGGGGCTGAAGCTTTCTTT | CASSAGQGGAEAFF